This TCR beta chain was documented in a study of molecular identifiers for immune sequencing clone quantification. Study overall: Naive CD8 RNA (20,000 or 100,000 cells) was divided into five aliquots, with four sequenced.

TCRdb reanalysed the PCR reads using MiXCR and keeps one entry per CDR3 protein. This table has 85,000 to 120,000 distinct CDR3 sequences, under 40% appearing once. V lost 0 bases to trimming and J lost 4 bases, with 7 bases between them. The CDR3 is 14 residues long. CDR1 SGDLS and CDR2 YYNGEE come from the germline V gene. The sequence came from a human donor in good health. Some libraries in this study had Jurkat cell RNA spiked in. The V call is TRBV9, the J call TRBJ2-2; D unclear. Sequences were obtained from naive CD8+ T cells from blood, with Jurkat cell RNA spiked in. The subset was: FACS-sorted CD8+CD4-CCR7+CD45RA+ naive T cells. The DNA of the CDR3 is TGTGCCAGCAGCGTAGGGGTACCCACCGGGGAGCTGTTTTTT. This translates into CASSVGVPTGELFF.